Each of the 32 T cell receptor beta chains below was sequenced from the same sample in a study of T-cell reconstitution after alpha-beta-depleted transplantation in children (dated by TCRdb to about 2016). The treatment or condition label, read with the paper, signifies: allogeneic hematopoietic cell transplantation with graft depleted of TCRalphabeta T cells and CD19 B cells. Library preparation employed PCR. The sequencing machine was an Illumina HiSeq 2500. TCR libraries were prepared with molecular barcoding, using unique molecular identifiers to normalize TCRbeta repertoire quantification. The raw public reads went through TCRdb reprocessing: fastp at Q25, MiXCR clone calling, in-frame beta chains kept. Duplicate CDR3 protein sequences are folded into a single record with the most common DNA and genes. In this sample the table shows 500,000 to 750,000 distinct CDR3 sequences, 10% to 15% of which occur a single time. Around 2.2% of the sample is taken by the ten largest.

Sequencing was performed on PBMCs, mostly from graft donor cells, taken 360 days after TCRalphabeta/CD19-depleted stem cell transplant. These receptors originate from a male patient younger than 18 who had a stem cell transplant for acute myeloid leukemia, so the T cells may come from the graft donor.

This clonotype was seen only a few times. The V call is TRBV5-4, the J call TRBJ2-7; 7 bases map to TRBD1. Germline V CDR1 and CDR2: SGHNT, YYREEE (reference sequence). V trimming: 3 bases; J trimming: 5 bases; junction bases outside the gene matches: 11. The CDR3 extends over 15 amino acids. The CDR3 sequence: CASSSYGTARDEQYF. The DNA of the CDR3 is TGTGCCAGCAGCTCCTACGGGACAGCCCGGGACGAGCAGTACTTC.

The J gene is TRBJ2-1, the V gene TRBV7-9; D unclear. CDR1 SEHNR and CDR2 FQNEAQ come from the germline V gene (reference sequence). The CDR3 has 15 amino acids. V shed 3 bases and J shed 7 bases, with 16 bases lying between them. CDR3 loop: CASSFWKKAHNEQFF. The CDR3 DNA is TGTGCCAGCAGCTTCTGGAAAAAGGCACATAATGAGCAGTTCTTC.

Only a few counts were recorded for this clonotype. The chain uses TRBV20-1 and TRBJ1-1, with D perhaps matching TRBD1 (6 bases). The CDR3 runs 12 residues. Trimming cost V 1 base and J 5 bases, with 8 bases left between them. Germline loops: CDR1 DFQATT, CDR2 SNEGSKA (reference sequence). As DNA, the CDR3 is TGCAGTGCTAGAGCCACAGGGACTGAAGCTTTCTTT. This translates into CSARATGTEAFF.

The sample holds a few counts of this clonotype. The V call is TRBV4-3, the J call TRBJ1-2; D unresolved. The CDR3 extends over 15 amino acids. The V gene lost 1 base and the J gene lost 4 bases, with 13 bases spanning the gap. Germline lookup yields CDR1 LGHNA and CDR2 YSLEER. In DNA form, the CDR3 reads TGCGCCAGCAGCCAAGTAGTCAGTACGAGCTATGGCTACACCTTC. Its protein is CASSQVVSTSYGYTF.

The chain employs TRBV28 and TRBJ2-1, with TRBD1 matching 10 bases. CDR3 length: 15 amino acids. Trimming cost V 5 bases and J 4 bases; bases outside gene matches: 5. Germline V gene lookup returns CDR1 MDHEN and CDR2 SYDVKM. Here the CDR3 DNA reads TGTGCCAGCAGTCCCGACAGGGGGCAATACAATGAGCAGTTCTTC. Protein product: CASSPDRGQYNEQFF.

This chain links TRBV11-2 with TRBJ2-7; 10 bases align to TRBD2. The CDR3 runs to 17 residues. Germline loops: CDR1 SGHAT, CDR2 FQNNGV. V dropped 3 bases and J dropped 0; count of bases not matched to a gene: 8. Written as DNA, the CDR3 is TGTGCCAGCAGCTTGGGTAGCGGGAGGCCCCTCTCCTACGAGCAGTACTTC. Encoded protein: CASSLGSGRPLSYEQYF.

The V and J genes are TRBV12-3 or TRBV12-4 and TRBJ2-1, with 9 bases that match TRBD1. The CDR3 runs 14 residues. After removal of 7 bases from V and 8 bases from J, the junction contained 9 bases not matched to a gene. The CDR3 loop is CASTAETGGHEQFF. The CDR3 nucleotides read TGTGCCAGCACCGCAGAGACAGGGGGGCATGAGCAGTTCTTC.

A few counts support this clonotype. The chain is built from TRBV30 and TRBJ2-2; D may correspond to TRBD1 or TRBD2 (6 bases each). The V end was cut by 0 bases, the J end by 0 bases, with 11 bases between. CDR3 length equals 16 residues. From germline, CDR1 is GTSNPN and CDR2 SVGIG (reference sequence). CDR3 DNA sequence: TGTGCCTGGAGTGTATTGGGGGGCCCGAACACCGGGGAGCTGTTTTTT. Amino acids: CAWSVLGGPNTGELFF.

CDR3 sequence: CASSVSGTGGSYEQYF. The CDR3 DNA sequence: TGTGCCAGCAGCGTCTCCGGGACAGGGGGGTCCTACGAGCAGTACTTC. The chain links TRBV9 to TRBJ2-7, with TRBD1 matching 11 bases. The CDR3 is 16 residues long. Trimming took 2 bases from V and 1 from J; bases not matched to a gene: 5. Looked up from germline, CDR1 is SGDLS and CDR2 is YYNGEE.

This clonotype was seen more than once but under ten times. The chain employs TRBV3-1 and TRBJ2-5, with D possibly matching TRBD1 (6 bases). This CDR3 has 18 residues. CDR1 LGHDT and CDR2 YNNKEL come from the germline V gene (reference sequence). Trimming left V 4 bases short and J 2 bases short, with 23 bases between. The CDR3 DNA follows: TGTGCCAGCAGCCGAGAGAGGATAATTGGGGGCAGACAAGAGACCCAGTACTTC. Its translation is CASSRERIIGGRQETQYF.

The CDR3 sequence: CSARDPQGVTDTQYF. The CDR3 DNA sequence: TGCAGTGCTAGAGATCCACAGGGTGTGACAGATACGCAGTATTTT. The chain joins TRBV20-1 to TRBJ2-3; TRBD1 might be the D (6 bases). The CDR3 is 15 residues long. Per germline, CDR1 DFQATT and CDR2 SNEGSKA (reference sequence). The germline V and J ends were trimmed by 0 bases and 3 bases, with 13 bases remaining between them.

This chain links TRBV5-1 with TRBJ2-1; 8 bases fit TRBD2. Germline values: CDR1 SGHRS, CDR2 YFSETQ. V was pared by 2 bases and J by 1 base, with 8 bases of the junction left unmatched. This CDR3 spans 17 amino acids. The CDR3 DNA reads TGCGCCAGCAGCTTAGCCTTTGCGGGAGGATCCTACAATGAGCAGTTCTTC. This sequence encodes CASSLAFAGGSYNEQFF.

In DNA, the CDR3 is TGTGCCAGCAGCACACTAGCGGGAGGCCTTTTGACCGGGGAGCTGTTTTTT. This encodes CASSTLAGGLLTGELFF. This sequence joins TRBV7-2 and TRBJ2-2, with 12 bases fitting TRBD2. The germline V gene has CDR1 SGHTA and CDR2 FQGNSA. The CDR3 has 17 residues. Trimming at V came to 5 bases and at J to 5 bases, leaving 9 bases not matched to a gene.

The chain recombines TRBV29-1 with TRBJ2-7, with 10 bases matching TRBD1. J was trimmed by 0 bases and V by 7 bases; bases with no gene match: 6. Germline CDR1 reads SQVTM; CDR2 reads ANQGSEA. The CDR3 sequence is 14 residues long. The CDR3 here is CSALDRGGSYEQYF. In nucleotides, the CDR3 is TGCAGCGCCCTGGACAGGGGGGGCTCCTACGAGCAGTACTTC.

This clonotype was observed many times. The rearrangement uses TRBV20-1 and TRBJ2-5, with 8 positions matching TRBD1. This CDR3 is built from 13 residues. V trimming: 7 bases; J trimming: 3 bases; junction bases outside the gene matches: 7. CDR1 and CDR2 (germline): DFQATT, SNEGSKA (reference sequence). CDR3 sequence reads: CSGGPTGEETQYF. Here the CDR3 DNA reads TGCAGTGGAGGCCCGACAGGGGAAGAGACCCAGTACTTC.

This rearrangement joins TRBV4-2 to TRBJ2-1; TRBD1 matches at 7 bases. CDR3 length: 17 residues. J lost 4 bases, V lost 0 bases, and 9 bases had no gene match. Germline V gives CDR1 LGHNA, CDR2 YNFKEQ. The CDR3 protein is CASSQDPLGQVYNEQFF. The CDR3 DNA reads TGTGCCAGCAGCCAAGACCCACTAGGACAGGTTTACAATGAGCAGTTCTTC.

This clonotype appeared a single time. The chain has TRBV30 and TRBJ2-4; TRBD2 matches 8 bases. V shed 2 bases, J shed 12 bases, and the junction held 6 bases outside the gene matches. The CDR3 totals 12 residues. Germline CDR1 reads GTSNPN; CDR2 reads SVGIG (reference sequence). For the CDR3, the DNA is TGTGCCTGGAGTTACCGGGGGGGCCCTCAGTACTTC. Amino acids: CAWSYRGGPQYF. The variable domain in full, completed from reference TRBV30 and TRBJ2-4, reads SQTIHQWPATLVQPVGSPLSLECTVEGTSNPNLYWYRQAAGRGLQLLFYSVGIGQISSEVPQNLSASRPQDRQFILSSKKLLLSDSGFYLCAWSYRGGPQYFGAGTRLSVL.

This clonotype was picked up many times. The chain uses TRBV20-1 and TRBJ2-7, with 8 bases lining up with TRBD1. The length of the CDR3 is 12 residues. The germline V gene has CDR1 DFQATT and CDR2 SNEGSKA (reference sequence). J was trimmed by 2 bases and V by 5 bases; bases with no gene match: 2. The CDR3, as DNA: TGCAGTGCTGGACAGGGCACCTACGAGCAGTACTTC. This encodes CSAGQGTYEQYF.

The sample holds many counts of this clonotype. The chain joins TRBV29-1 to TRBJ1-3; 7 bases agree with TRBD1. The V gene end was trimmed by 3 bases and the J gene end by 2 bases; junction bases not matched to a gene: 4. This CDR3 has 14 amino acids. Germline V gene lookup returns CDR1 SQVTM and CDR2 ANQGSEA. The CDR3 DNA reads TGCAGCGTTGAGGGGACAGAGACTGGAAACACCATATATTTT. Protein product: CSVEGTETGNTIYF.

The CDR3 sequence is CASRPPGTGNQETQYF. CDR3 bases: TGTGCCAGCAGGCCCCCCGGGACAGGGAACCAAGAGACCCAGTACTTC. The gene calls are TRBV6-1 and TRBJ2-5; 9 bases map to TRBD1. This CDR3 is built from 16 residues. Trimming at V came to 6 bases and at J to 0 bases, leaving 8 bases not matched to a gene. The germline V gene has CDR1 MNHNS and CDR2 SASEGT.

This clonotype was detected a few times. The CDR3 sequence is CSAREIYEQYF. CDR3 sequence (DNA): TGCAGTGCTAGAGAGATTTACGAGCAGTACTTC. This chain connects TRBV20-1 to TRBJ2-7; no reliable D call. Germline CDR1 is DFQATT and CDR2 is SNEGSKA (reference sequence). This CDR3 is built from 11 residues. Trimming removed 0 bases from V and 4 bases from J, with 4 bases in between.

This clonotype was seen more than once but under ten times. The rearrangement links TRBV29-1 to TRBJ1-1; D is uncertain. Looked up from germline, CDR1 is SQVTM and CDR2 is ANQGSEA. The CDR3 loop spans 14 amino acids. V lost 4 bases and J 2 bases, leaving 14 bases between the germline ends. The CDR3 loop is CSVALRQDNTEAFF. CDR3 sequence (DNA): TGCAGCGTTGCCCTAAGGCAGGACAACACTGAAGCTTTCTTT.

This clonotype has a count of ten or more. The chain is built from TRBV6-2 or TRBV6-3 and TRBJ2-5; D is unresolved. This CDR3 is 14 amino acids long. The germline V gene encodes CDR1 MNHEY and CDR2 SVGEGT. Trimming pared 7 bases from V and 1 base from J, leaving 13 bases between. The CDR3 reads CASKSAVIQETQYF. The CDR3 nucleotides read TGTGCCAGCAAATCTGCGGTGATCCAAGAGACCCAGTACTTC.

About this clonotype: A much larger clone lies one base from this, so it may be a read error. This rearrangement joins TRBV5-6 to TRBJ2-5, with 12 positions matching TRBD2. Trimming took 3 bases from V and 4 from J; bases not matched to a gene: 1. The CDR3 has 14 residues. The germline V gene encodes CDR1 SGHDT and CDR2 YYEEEE. The CDR3 coding sequence is TGTGCCAGCAGCTGGGGACTAGCGGGAGAGACCCAGTACTTC. Its protein product is CASSWGLAGETQYF.

The chain combines TRBV6-6 with TRBJ2-7; D perhaps matches TRBD1 (6 bases). Germline CDR1 reads MNHNY; CDR2 reads SVGAGI (reference sequence). The CDR3 length is 13 residues. Deletions cut 10 bases from V and 0 bases from J, with 13 bases between. The CDR3 DNA sequence: TGTGCCACCGTTCAGGGGAGCTCCTACGAGCAGTACTTC. Its protein is CATVQGSSYEQYF.

This chain uses TRBV7-2 with TRBJ2-7, with D unclear. This CDR3 spans 12 amino acids. Germline V lookup: CDR1 SGHTA, CDR2 FQGNSA. Trimming left V 4 bases short and J 3 bases short, with 7 bases between. The CDR3, as DNA: TGTGCCAGCAGCTCAGAACGCTACGAGCAGTACTTC. Translation: CASSSERYEQYF.

Here the CDR3 reads CASSFRAGDSQETQYF. CDR3 nucleotide sequence: TGCGCCAGCAGCTTTAGGGCAGGGGATTCGCAAGAGACCCAGTACTTC. The rearrangement joins TRBV5-1 to TRBJ2-5; maybe TRBD1 (6 bases). From germline, CDR1 is SGHRS and CDR2 YFSETQ. The ends were cut back, 2 bases at V and 2 bases at J, with 16 bases in the middle. The CDR3 contains 16 residues.

This clonotype was seen more than once but under ten times. This chain links TRBV7-2 with TRBJ2-3; D tentatively fits TRBD1 or TRBD2 (5 bases each). The V end lost 5 bases, the J end lost 5 bases, and 14 bases lay between the germline ends. CDR1 is SGHTA and CDR2 is FQGNSA in the germline V gene. The CDR3 is 14 residues long. For the CDR3, the DNA is TGTGCCAGCAGCCTCGGACTGGGGCAAGATACGCAGTATTTT. Amino acids: CASSLGLGQDTQYF.

This chain links TRBV20-1 with TRBJ2-5; the D is unclear. CDR1 and CDR2 from the germline V gene are DFQATT and SNEGSKA (reference sequence). This CDR3 spans 12 amino acids. Trimming left V 8 bases short and J 2 bases short, with 12 bases between. The CDR3 region is CSRGVRQETQYF. The DNA for the CDR3 is TGCAGTCGTGGAGTGAGGCAAGAGACCCAGTACTTC.

The chain recombines TRBV28 with TRBJ1-5; no reliable D call. The CDR3 contains 12 residues. From germline, CDR1 is MDHEN and CDR2 SYDVKM. V lost 4 bases, J lost 5 bases, and 6 bases lay in between. Here the CDR3 reads CASSYTHQPQHF. CDR3 bases: TGTGCCAGCAGTTACACCCATCAGCCCCAGCATTTT.

This clonotype was seen repeatedly, ten times or more. The rearrangement uses TRBV20-1 and TRBJ1-1, with D perhaps TRBD1 (5 bases). V was clipped by 2 bases and J by 1 base, with 11 bases between them. Germline V gene data show CDR1 as DFQATT and CDR2 as SNEGSKA (reference sequence). CDR3 length: 14 residues. For the CDR3, the DNA is TGCAGTGCTAGATCTTTGCAGGGGAACACTGAAGCTTTCTTT. This codes for CSARSLQGNTEAFF.

The chain joins TRBV5-6 to TRBJ2-7; D is uncertain. The CDR3 covers 15 residues. The V and J ends lost 4 bases and 5 bases respectively, with 19 bases between them. The V gene's germline CDR1 is SGHDT and CDR2 YYEEEE. Here the CDR3 DNA reads TGTGCCAGCAGCCCACGGCCCACGACCTGGCACGAGCAGTACTTC. Protein product: CASSPRPTTWHEQYF.